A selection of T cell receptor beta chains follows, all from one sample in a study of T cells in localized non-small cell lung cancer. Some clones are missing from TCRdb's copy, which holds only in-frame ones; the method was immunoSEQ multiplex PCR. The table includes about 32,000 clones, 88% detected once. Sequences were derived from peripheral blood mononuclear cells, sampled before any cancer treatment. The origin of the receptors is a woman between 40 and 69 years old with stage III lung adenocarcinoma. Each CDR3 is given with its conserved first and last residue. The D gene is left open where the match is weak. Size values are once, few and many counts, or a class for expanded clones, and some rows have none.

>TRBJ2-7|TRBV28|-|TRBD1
CASSFLGQGGSYEQYF
TGTGCCAGCAGTTTTTTAGGACAGGGGGGAAGCTACGAGCAGTACTTC
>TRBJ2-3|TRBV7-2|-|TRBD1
CASGAQGPPDTQYF
TGTGCCAGCGGAGCACAGGGGCCCCCAGATACGCAGTATTTT
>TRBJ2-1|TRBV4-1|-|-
CASSQAPQSSYNEQFF
TGCGCCAGCAGCCAAGCTCCCCAGAGCTCCTACAATGAGCAGTTCTTC
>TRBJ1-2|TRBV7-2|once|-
CASSSPGMIGRYGYTF
TGTGCCAGCAGCTCCCCGGGGATGATAGGGCGGTACGGCTACACCTTC
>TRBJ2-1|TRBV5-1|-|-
CASSLVPSGEQFF
TGCGCCAGCAGCTTGGTGCCTAGTGGTGAGCAGTTCTTC
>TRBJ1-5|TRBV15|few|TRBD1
CATSRYRTGIQPQHF
TGTGCCACCAGCAGATACCGGACAGGGATTCAGCCCCAGCATTTT
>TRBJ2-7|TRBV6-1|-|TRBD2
CASSEELAGHYEQYF
TGTGCCAGCAGTGAAGAGCTAGCGGGTCACTACGAGCAGTACTTC
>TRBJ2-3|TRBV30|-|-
CAWNPGADTQYF
TGTGCCTGGAATCCGGGCGCAGATACGCAGTATTTT
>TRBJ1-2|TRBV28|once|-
CASSGAGPRYGYTF
TGTGCCAGCAGTGGGGCGGGACCTCGCTATGGCTACACCTTC
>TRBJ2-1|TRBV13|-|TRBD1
CASSLLGTGINEQFF
TGTGCCAGCAGCTTACTCGGGACAGGGATCAATGAGCAGTTCTTC
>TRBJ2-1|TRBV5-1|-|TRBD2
CASSLGLGLASPYNEQFF
TGCGCCAGCAGCTTGGGGCTGGGACTAGCGTCTCCATACAATGAGCAGTTCTTC
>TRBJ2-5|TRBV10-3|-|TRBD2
CAISEPLAGASQETQYF
TGTGCCATCAGTGAGCCTCTAGCGGGAGCTTCCCAAGAGACCCAGTACTTC
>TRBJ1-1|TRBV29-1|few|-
CSVEDAWVTTEAFF
TGCAGCGTTGAAGATGCTTGGGTGACCACTGAAGCTTTCTTT
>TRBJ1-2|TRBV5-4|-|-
CASSPTTGYGGYTF
TGTGCCAGCAGCCCCACCACAGGGTACGGGGGCTACACCTTC
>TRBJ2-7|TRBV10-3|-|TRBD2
CAISESGTSYEQYF
TGTGCCATCAGTGAGTCGGGGACTAGCTACGAGCAGTACTTC
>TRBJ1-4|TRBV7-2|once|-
CASSLNRNNEKLFF
TGTGCCAGCAGCTTAAATCGTAATAATGAAAAACTGTTTTTT
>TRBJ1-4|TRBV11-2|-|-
CASSATGTPNEKLFF
TGTGCCAGCAGCGCCACCGGGACGCCAAATGAAAAACTGTTTTTT
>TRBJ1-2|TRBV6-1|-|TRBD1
CASIPDRGGYTF
TGTGCCAGCATTCCGGACAGGGGCGGCTACACCTTC
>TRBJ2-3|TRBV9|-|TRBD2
CASSVASTSEKYF
TGTGCCAGCAGCGTAGCGTCGACTAGCGAGAAGTATTTT
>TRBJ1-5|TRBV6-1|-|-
CASSEATGSNQPQHF
TGTGCCAGCAGTGAAGCCACCGGTAGCAATCAGCCCCAGCATTTT
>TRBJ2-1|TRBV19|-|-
CASSIGQGLPNEQFF
TGTGCCAGTAGTATCGGCCAGGGTCTACCGAATGAGCAGTTCTTC
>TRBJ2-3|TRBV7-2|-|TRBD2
CASSQRRGAGDTQYF
TGTGCCAGCAGCCAGAGGAGGGGAGCGGGGGATACGCAGTATTTT
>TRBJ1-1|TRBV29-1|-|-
CSVATANTEAFF
TGCAGCGTCGCCACAGCAAACACTGAAGCTTTCTTT
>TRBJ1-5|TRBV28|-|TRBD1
CASSLGQQPQHF
TGTGCCAGCAGTTTGGGACAGCAGCCCCAGCATTTT
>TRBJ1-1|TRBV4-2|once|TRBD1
CASSQDFDRGTWAFF
TGTGCCAGCAGCCAAGATTTTGACAGGGGGACTTGGGCTTTCTTT
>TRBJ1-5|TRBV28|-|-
CASSPTGRQPQHF
TGTGCCAGCAGCCCGACAGGTCGTCAGCCCCAGCATTTT
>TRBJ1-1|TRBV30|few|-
CAWSRTVTEAFF
TGTGCCTGGAGTAGGACGGTGACTGAAGCTTTCTTT
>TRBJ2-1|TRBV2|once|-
CASSEGGQRGFF
TGTGCCAGCAGTGAAGGTGGGCAGAGGGGGTTCTTC
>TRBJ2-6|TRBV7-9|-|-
CASSPRGYSGANVLTF
TGTGCCAGCAGCCCTAGAGGATACTCTGGGGCCAACGTCCTGACTTTC
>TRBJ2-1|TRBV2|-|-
CASSAGSSPLNEQFF
TGTGCCAGCAGTGCGGGGTCTAGCCCACTTAATGAGCAGTTCTTC
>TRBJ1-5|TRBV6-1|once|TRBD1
CASTRDRASNQPQHF
TGTGCCAGCACTCGGGACAGGGCTAGCAATCAGCCCCAGCATTTT
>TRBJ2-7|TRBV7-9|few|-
CASSPGGAYEQYF
TGTGCCAGCAGTCCTGGTGGGGCCTACGAGCAGTACTTC
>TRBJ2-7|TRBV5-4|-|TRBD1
CASSSRTGQGSEQYF
TGTGCCAGCAGCTCTCGGACAGGGCAAGGAAGCGAGCAGTACTTC
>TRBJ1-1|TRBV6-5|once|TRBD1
CASRGQTYTEAFF
TGTGCCAGCAGGGGACAGACCTACACTGAAGCTTTCTTT
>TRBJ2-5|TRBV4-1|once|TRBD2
CASSLLAGTETQYF
TGCGCCAGCAGCCTACTAGCGGGAACAGAGACCCAGTACTTC
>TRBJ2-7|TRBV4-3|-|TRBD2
CASSPSGLALSYEQYF
TGCGCCAGCAGCCCCTCGGGACTAGCCCTCTCCTACGAGCAGTACTTC
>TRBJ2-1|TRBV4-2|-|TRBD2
CASSQTSGSALNEQFF
TGTGCCAGCAGCCAAACTAGCGGGAGCGCCCTCAATGAGCAGTTCTTC